What follows describes a single TCR beta chain. Its antigen is still unknown. This entry is derived from a study of T cell responses to AZD1222 COVID-19 vaccine. Study observations and caveats: Dominant at 160-218 and 743-854, vaccine-associated CD4 TCRs also spanned spike. Donors were mostly white British, more females; clonal diversity possibly underestimated. Once two AZD1222 doses were given, Spike-specific TCR breadth and depth went up.

Germline CDR1 and CDR2: MGHRA and YSYEKL. J was trimmed by 11 bases and V by 3 bases; bases with no gene match: 7. The length of the CDR3 is 15 residues. TCRdb's table, derived via immunoSEQ multiplex PCR, lists solely in-frame clones and lacks some. The data show roughly 120,000 clones, approximately 91% seen once. This clonotype was obtained from an adult in good health. The input for sequencing was peripheral blood, taken on day 0 of AZD1222 vaccination. The V call is TRBV4-1, the J call TRBJ2-3; 14 bases are a match to TRBD2. The CDR3: CASSHGTSGSELQYF. In DNA form, the CDR3 reads TGCGCCAGCAGCCACGGGACTAGCGGGAGCGAATTGCAGTATTTT.